A selection of T cell receptor beta chains follows, all from one sample in a study of Ad26.COV2.S vaccination and SARS-CoV-2 variants. The table came from immunoSEQ multiplex PCR; TCRdb's copy has only in-frame clones and leaves some out. The data contain 300,000 to 350,000 clones, 85% of them singletons. Sample: peripheral blood, taken in a trial of Ad26.COV2.S vaccine versus placebo. The source of these receptors is a person aged 18 to 65 who received the Ad26.COV2.S COVID-19 vaccine or a placebo. CDR3s leave out the opening cysteine and the closing phenylalanine or tryptophan. The order of the fields is J gene, V gene, CDR3 protein.

TRBJ1-1,TRBV7-8,ASSSPQGGNTEAF
TRBJ2-2,TRBV27,ASSRKLGAGELF
TRBJ2-3,TRBV9,ASSARLDTQY
TRBJ2-7,TRBV4-2,ASSQEWGEGYEQY
TRBJ1-2,TRBV19,ASSIEARDPYGYT
TRBJ1-2,TRBV5-5,ASSFQLLDHAGGYT
TRBJ2-5,TRBV7-2,ASGLGETQY
TRBJ1-1,TRBV3-1/TRBV3-2,ASSHPGLNMNTEAF
TRBJ1-1,TRBV5-5,ASFRDFGTEAF
TRBJ1-4,TRBV5-6,ASSLAGAASNEKLF
TRBJ2-7,TRBV27,ASRGGSLVAGYEQY
TRBJ1-3,TRBV11-2,ASGSGISGNTIY
TRBJ2-5,TRBV25-1,ASSQPTGGFETQY
TRBJ2-2,TRBV2,ASSGTSGVSGELF
TRBJ1-3,TRBV28,ASSLEEDRGNTIY
TRBJ1-1,TRBV2,ASRGQGGTEAF
TRBJ1-5,TRBV11-2,ASSLDGQLVQPQH